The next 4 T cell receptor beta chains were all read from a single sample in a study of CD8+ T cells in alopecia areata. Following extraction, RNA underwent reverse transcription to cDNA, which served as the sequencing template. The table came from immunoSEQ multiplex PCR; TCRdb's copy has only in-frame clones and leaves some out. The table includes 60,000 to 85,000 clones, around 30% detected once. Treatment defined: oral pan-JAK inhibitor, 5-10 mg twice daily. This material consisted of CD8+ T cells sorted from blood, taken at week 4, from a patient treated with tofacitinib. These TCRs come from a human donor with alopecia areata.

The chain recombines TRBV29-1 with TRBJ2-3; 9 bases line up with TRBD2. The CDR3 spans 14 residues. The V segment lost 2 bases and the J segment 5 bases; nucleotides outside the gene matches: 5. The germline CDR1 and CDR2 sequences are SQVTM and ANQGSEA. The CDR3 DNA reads TGCAGCGTTGAAAGTCTAGCGGGAAGAGATACGCAGTATTTT. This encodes CSVESLAGRDTQYF.

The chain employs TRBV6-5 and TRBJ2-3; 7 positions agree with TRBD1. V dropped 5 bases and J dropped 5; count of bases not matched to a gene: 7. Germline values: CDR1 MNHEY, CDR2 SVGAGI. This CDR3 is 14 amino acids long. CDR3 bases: TGTGCCAGCAGTCCCTGGCCAGGGGGAGATACGCAGTATTTT. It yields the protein CASSPWPGGDTQYF.

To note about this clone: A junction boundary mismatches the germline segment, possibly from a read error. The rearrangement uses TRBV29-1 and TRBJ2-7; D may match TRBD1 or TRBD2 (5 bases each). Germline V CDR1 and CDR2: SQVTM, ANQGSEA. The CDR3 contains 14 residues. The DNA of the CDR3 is TGCAGCGTGGAAGTCGGGACGGAACAATACGAGCAGTACTTC. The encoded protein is CSVEVGTEQYEQYF.

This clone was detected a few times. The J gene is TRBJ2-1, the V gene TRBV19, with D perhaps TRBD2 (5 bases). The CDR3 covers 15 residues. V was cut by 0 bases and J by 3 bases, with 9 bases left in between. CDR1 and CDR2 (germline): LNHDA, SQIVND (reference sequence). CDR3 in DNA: TGTGCCAGTAGTATAGATCCCCGGGGCTACAATGAGCAGTTCTTC. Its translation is CASSIDPRGYNEQFF.